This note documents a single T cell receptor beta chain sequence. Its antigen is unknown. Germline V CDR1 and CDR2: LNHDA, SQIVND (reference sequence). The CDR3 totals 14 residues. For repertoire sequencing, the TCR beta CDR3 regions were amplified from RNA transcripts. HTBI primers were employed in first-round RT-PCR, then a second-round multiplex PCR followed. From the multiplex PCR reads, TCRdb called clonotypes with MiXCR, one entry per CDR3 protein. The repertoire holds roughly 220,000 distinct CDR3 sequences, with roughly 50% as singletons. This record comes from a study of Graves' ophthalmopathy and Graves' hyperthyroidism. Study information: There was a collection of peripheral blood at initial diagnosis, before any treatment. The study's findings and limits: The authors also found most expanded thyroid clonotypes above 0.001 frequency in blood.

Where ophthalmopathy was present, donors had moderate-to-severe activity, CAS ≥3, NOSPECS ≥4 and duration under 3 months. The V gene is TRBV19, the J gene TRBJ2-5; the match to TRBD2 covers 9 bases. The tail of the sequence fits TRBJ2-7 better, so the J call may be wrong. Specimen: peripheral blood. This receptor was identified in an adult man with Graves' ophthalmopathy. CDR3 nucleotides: TGTGCCAGTAGTTCCGGGACTAGCCGCTACGAGCAGTACTTC. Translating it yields CASSSGTSRYEQYF.